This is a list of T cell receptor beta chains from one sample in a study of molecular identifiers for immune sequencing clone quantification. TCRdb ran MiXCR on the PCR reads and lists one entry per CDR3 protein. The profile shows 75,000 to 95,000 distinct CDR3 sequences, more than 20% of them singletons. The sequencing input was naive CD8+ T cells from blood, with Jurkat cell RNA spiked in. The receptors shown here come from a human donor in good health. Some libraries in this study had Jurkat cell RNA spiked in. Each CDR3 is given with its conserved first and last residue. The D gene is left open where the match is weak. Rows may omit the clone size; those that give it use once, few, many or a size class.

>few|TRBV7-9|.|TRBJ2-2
CASSLVGLVDPWELFF
TGTGCCAGCAGCTTAGTCGGTTTAGTGGACCCCTGGGAGCTGTTTTTT
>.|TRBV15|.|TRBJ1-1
CASSREAVTLNTEALF
TGTGCGAGCAGCAGGGAGGCAGTGACGTTGAACACTGAAGCTCTCTTT
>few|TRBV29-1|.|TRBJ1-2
CSVEEYGYTF
TGCAGCGTTGAGGAGTATGGCTACACCTTC
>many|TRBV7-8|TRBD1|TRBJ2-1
CASSLVQGAYNEQFF
TGTGCCAGCAGCTTAGTTCAGGGGGCCTACAATGAGCAGTTCTTC
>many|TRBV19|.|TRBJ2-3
CASSTGATTDTQYF
TGTGCCAGTAGTACGGGGGCGACCACAGATACGCAGTATTTT
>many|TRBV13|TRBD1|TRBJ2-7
CASSSTGTGVEQYF
TGTGCCAGCAGCTCAACCGGGACAGGGGTCGAGCAGTACTTC
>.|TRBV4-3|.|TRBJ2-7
CASSQDLSYEQYF
TGCGCCAGCAGCCAAGATTTAAGCTACGAGCAGTACTTC
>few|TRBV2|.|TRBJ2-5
CASSVGSGPQETQYF
TGTGCCAGCAGTGTGGGCAGCGGACCACAAGAGACCCAGTACTTC
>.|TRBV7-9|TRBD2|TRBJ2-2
CASSLPLTSGEYTGELFF
TGTGCCAGCAGCTTACCCTTAACTAGCGGGGAATACACCGGGGAGCTGTTTTTT
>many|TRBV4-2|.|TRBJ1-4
CASSQGLGMYEKLFF
TGTGCCAGCAGCCAAGGTCTAGGGATGTATGAAAAACTGTTTTTT
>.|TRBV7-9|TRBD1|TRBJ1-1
CASSLGQGVTEAFF
TGTGCCAGCAGCTTAGGACAGGGAGTCACTGAAGCTTTCTTT
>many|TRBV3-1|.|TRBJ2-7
CASSQEVGIWEQYF
TGTGCCAGCAGCCAAGAGGTAGGGATTTGGGAGCAGTACTTC
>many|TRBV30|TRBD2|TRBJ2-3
CAWSPASGRFTDTQYF
TGTGCCTGGAGTCCAGCTAGCGGAAGATTCACAGATACGCAGTATTTT
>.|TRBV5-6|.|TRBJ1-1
CASSSLTGNTEAFF
TGTGCCAGCAGCTCCCTGACAGGGAACACTGAAGCTTTCTTT
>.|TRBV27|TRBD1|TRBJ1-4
CASRGPPGQTNEKLFF
TGTGCCAGCAGGGGACCTCCGGGACAGACTAATGAAAAACTGTTTTTT
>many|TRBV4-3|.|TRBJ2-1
CASSQDRAGKYNEQFF
TGCGCCAGCAGCCAAGATAGGGCGGGTAAATACAATGAGCAGTTCTTC
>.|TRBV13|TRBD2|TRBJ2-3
CASSPWTSGTDTPYF
TGTGCCAGCAGCCCGTGGACTAGCGGCACAGATACGCCGTATTTT
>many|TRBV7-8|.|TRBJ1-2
CASSLPGAERLNYGYTF
TGTGCCAGCAGCCTGCCGGGAGCCGAGCGGCTTAACTATGGCTACACCTTC
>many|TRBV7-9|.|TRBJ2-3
CASSLGPHSTDTQYF
TGTGCCAGCAGTTTAGGGCCACATAGCACAGATACGCAGTATTTT
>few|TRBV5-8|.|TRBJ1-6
CASSLKLVSSSYNSPLHF
TGTGCCAGCAGCTTGAAGTTGGTCAGCAGCTCCTATAATTCACCCCTCCACTTT
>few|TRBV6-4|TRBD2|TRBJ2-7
CASSSGTSFTPSYEQYF
TGTGCCAGCAGCTCCGGGACTAGCTTTACCCCCTCCTACGAGCAGTACTTC
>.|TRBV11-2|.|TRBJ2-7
CASSASGTHYEQYF
TGTGCCAGCAGCGCCTCCGGGACTCACTACGAGCAGTACTTC
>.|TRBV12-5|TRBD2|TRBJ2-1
CASGAGGGGAVYNEQFF
TGTGCTAGTGGTGCGGGTGGCGGGGGGGCCGTCTACAATGAGCAGTTCTTC
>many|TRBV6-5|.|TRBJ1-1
CASSPDRVNTEAFF
TGTGCCAGCAGTCCGGACAGAGTGAACACTGAAGCTTTCTTT
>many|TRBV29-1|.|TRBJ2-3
CSVGQFKGRVADTQYF
TGCAGCGTTGGACAATTTAAGGGGCGAGTCGCAGATACGCAGTATTTT
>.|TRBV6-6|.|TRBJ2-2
CASIPWGRANTGELFF
TGTGCCAGCATTCCCTGGGGGCGCGCGAACACCGGGGAGCTGTTTTTT
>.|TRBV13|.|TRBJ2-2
CASSFQARGQTGELFF
TGTGCCAGCAGCTTCCAGGCGCGGGGGCAGACCGGGGAGCTGTTTTTT
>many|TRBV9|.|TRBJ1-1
CASSPGSFGNTEAFF
TGTGCCAGCAGCCCGGGAAGCTTCGGGAACACTGAAGCTTTCTTT
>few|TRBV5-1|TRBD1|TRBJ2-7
CASSLAGSGGKDEQYF
TGCGCCAGCAGCTTGGCTGGATCAGGGGGCAAAGACGAGCAGTACTTC
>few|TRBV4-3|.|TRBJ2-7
CASSQDWQGHSYEQYF
TGCGCCAGCAGCCAAGATTGGCAGGGGCACTCCTACGAGCAGTACTTC
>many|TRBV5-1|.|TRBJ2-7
CASSLATGSQYEQYF
TGCGCCAGCAGCTTGGCTACCGGGTCGCAGTACGAGCAGTACTTC
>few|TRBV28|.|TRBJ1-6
CASSWGATTSPYNSPLHF
TGTGCCAGCAGTTGGGGCGCAACAACCTCTCCCTATAATTCACCCCTCCACTTT
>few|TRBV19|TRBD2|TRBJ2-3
CASSIDAGGGRADTQYF
TGTGCCAGTAGTATAGATGCCGGCGGGGGGCGGGCAGATACGCAGTATTTT